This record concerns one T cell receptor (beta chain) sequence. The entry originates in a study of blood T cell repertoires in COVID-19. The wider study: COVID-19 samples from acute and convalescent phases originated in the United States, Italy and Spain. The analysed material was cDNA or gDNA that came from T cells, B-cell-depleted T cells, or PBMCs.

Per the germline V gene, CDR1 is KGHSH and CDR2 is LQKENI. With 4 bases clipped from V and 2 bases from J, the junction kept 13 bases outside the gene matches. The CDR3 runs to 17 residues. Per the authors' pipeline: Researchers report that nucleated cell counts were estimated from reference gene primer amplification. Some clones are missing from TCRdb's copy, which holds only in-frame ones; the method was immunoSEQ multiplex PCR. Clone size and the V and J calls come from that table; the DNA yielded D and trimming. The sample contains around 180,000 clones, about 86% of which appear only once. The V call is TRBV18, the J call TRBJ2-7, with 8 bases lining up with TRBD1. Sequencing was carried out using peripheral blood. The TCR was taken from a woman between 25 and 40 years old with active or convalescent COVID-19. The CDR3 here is CASSLTIGQGKTYEQYF. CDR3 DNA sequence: TGTGCCAGCTCACTCACAATAGGACAGGGAAAAACCTACGAGCAGTACTTC. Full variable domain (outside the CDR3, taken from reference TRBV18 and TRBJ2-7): NAGVMQNPRHLVRRRGQEARLRCSPMKGHSHVYWYRQLPEEGLKFMVYLQKENIIDESGMPKERFSAEFPKEGPSILRIQQVVRGDSAAYFCASSLTIGQGKTYEQYFGPGTRLTVT.